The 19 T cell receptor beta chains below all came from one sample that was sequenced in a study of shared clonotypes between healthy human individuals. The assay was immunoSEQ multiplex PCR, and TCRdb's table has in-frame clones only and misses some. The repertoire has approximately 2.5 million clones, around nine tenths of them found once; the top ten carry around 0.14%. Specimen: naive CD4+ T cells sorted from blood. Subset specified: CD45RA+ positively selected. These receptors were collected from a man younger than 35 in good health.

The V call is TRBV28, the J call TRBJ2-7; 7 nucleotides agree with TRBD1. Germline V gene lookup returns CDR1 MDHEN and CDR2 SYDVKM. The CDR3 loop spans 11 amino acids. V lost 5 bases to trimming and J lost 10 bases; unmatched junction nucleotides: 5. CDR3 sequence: CASSPGQEQYF. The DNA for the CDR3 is TGTGCCAGCAGTCCCGGACAGGAACAGTACTTC.

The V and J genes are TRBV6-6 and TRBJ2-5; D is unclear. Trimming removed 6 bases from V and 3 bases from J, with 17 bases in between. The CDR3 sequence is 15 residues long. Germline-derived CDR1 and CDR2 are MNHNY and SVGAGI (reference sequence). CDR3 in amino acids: CASRSTELTKETQYF. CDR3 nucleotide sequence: TGTGCCAGCAGAAGTACAGAACTTACAAAAGAGACCCAGTACTTC.

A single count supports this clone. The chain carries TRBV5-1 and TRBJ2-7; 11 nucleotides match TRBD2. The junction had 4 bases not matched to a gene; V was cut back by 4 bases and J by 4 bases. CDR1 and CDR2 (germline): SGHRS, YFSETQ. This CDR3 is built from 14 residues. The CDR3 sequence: CASSVAGGPYEQYF. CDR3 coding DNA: TGCGCCAGCAGCGTAGCGGGGGGGCCGTACGAGCAGTACTTC.

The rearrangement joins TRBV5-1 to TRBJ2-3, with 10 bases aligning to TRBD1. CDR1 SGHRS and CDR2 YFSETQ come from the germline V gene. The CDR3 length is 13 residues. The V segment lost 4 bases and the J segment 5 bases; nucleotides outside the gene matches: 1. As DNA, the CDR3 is TGCGCCAGCAGCGGGACAGGGGTAGATACGCAGTATTTT. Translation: CASSGTGVDTQYF.

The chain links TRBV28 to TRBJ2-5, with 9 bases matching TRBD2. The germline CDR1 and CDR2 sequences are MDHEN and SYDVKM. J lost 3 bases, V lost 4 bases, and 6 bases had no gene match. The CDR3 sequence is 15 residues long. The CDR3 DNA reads TGTGCCAGCAGTTCCTCGGGACTAGCTAAAGAGACCCAGTACTTC. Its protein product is CASSSSGLAKETQYF.

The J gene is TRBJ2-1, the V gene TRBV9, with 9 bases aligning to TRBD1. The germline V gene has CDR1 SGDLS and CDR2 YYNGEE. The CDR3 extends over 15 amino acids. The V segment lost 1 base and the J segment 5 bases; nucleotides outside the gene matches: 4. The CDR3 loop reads CASSVTGGSDNEQFF. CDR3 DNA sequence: TGTGCCAGCAGCGTAACAGGGGGCTCGGACAATGAGCAGTTCTTC.

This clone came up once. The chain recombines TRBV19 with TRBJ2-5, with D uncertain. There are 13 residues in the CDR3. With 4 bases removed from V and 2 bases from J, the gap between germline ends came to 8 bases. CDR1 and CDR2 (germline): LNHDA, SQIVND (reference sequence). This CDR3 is CASSNYVQETQYF. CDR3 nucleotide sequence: TGTGCCAGTAGTAATTACGTGCAAGAGACCCAGTACTTC.

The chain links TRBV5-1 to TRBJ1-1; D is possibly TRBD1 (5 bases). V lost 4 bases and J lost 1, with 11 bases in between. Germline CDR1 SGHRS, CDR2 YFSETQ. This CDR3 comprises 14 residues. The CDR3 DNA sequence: TGCGCCAGCAGCGCCGGGGCCGCGAACACTGAAGCTTTCTTT. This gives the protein CASSAGAANTEAFF. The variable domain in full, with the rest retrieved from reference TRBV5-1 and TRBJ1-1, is KAGVTQTPRYLIKTRGQQVTLSCSPISGHRSVSWYQQTPGQGLQFLFEYFSETQRNKGNFPGRFSGRQFSNSRSEMNVSTLELGDSALYLCASSAGAANTEAFFGQGTRLTVV.

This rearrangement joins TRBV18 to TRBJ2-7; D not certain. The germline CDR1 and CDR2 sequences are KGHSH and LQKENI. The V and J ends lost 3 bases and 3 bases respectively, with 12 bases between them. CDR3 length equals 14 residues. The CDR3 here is CASSPVPGDYEQYF. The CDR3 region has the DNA TGTGCCAGCTCACCGGTCCCAGGAGACTACGAGCAGTACTTC.

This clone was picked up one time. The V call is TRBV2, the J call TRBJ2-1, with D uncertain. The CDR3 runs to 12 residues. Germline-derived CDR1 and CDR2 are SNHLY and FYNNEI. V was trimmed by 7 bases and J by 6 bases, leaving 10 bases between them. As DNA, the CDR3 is TGTGCCAGCACCCCGCTCGGCAATGAGCAGTTCTTC. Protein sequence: CASTPLGNEQFF.

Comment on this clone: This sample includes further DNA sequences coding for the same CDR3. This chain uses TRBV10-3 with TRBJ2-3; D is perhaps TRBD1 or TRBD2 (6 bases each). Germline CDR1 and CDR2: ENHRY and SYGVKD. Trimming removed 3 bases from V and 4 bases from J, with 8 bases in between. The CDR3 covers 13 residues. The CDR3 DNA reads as TGTGCCATCAGTGATCGGGGGCCAGATACGCAGTATTTT. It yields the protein CAISDRGPDTQYF.

The CDR3 protein is CASSRSGGEGTEAFF. CDR3 in DNA: TGTGCCAGCAGTCGCAGTGGGGGCGAAGGGACTGAAGCTTTCTTT. The V call is TRBV7-2, the J call TRBJ1-1, with a weak D call TRBD1 (6 bases). This CDR3 contains 15 residues. Germline V gene lookup returns CDR1 SGHTA and CDR2 FQGNSA. Trimming removed 6 bases from V and 5 bases from J, with 19 bases in between.

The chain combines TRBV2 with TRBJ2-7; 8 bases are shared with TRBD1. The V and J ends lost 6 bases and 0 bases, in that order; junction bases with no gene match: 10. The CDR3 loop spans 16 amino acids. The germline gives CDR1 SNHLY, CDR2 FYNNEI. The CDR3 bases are TGTGCCAGCAGCGCTGGAGGGACAGGTCTCTCCTACGAGCAGTACTTC. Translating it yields CASSAGGTGLSYEQYF.

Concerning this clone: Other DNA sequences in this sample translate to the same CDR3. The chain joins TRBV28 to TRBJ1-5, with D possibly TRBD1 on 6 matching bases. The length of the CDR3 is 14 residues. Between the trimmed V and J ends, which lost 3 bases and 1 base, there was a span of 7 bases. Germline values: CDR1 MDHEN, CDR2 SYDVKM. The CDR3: CASSLGGSNQPQHF. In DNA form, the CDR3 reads TGTGCCAGCAGTTTGGGGGGCAGCAATCAGCCCCAGCATTTT. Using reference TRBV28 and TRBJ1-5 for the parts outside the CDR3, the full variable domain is DVKVTQSSRYLVKRTGEKVFLECVQDMDHENMFWYRQDPGLGLRLIYFSYDVKMKEKGDIPEGYSVSREKKERFSLILESASTNQTSMYLCASSLGGSNQPQHFGDGTRLSIL.

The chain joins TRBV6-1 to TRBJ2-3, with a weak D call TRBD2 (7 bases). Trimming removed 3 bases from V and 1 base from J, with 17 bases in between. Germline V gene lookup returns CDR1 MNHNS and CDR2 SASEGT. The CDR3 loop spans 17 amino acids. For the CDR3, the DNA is TGTGCCAGCAGTGATCCTACAGGGAGGGGAGGCACAGATACGCAGTATTTT. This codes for CASSDPTGRGGTDTQYF.

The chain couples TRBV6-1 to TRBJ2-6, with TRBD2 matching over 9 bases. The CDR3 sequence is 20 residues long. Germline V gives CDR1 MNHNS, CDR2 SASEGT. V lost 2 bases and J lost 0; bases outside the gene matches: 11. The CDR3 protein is CASSERRRSGGFSGANVLTF. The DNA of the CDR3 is TGTGCCAGCAGTGAACGCCGGCGGAGCGGGGGGTTCTCTGGGGCCAACGTCCTGACTTTC.

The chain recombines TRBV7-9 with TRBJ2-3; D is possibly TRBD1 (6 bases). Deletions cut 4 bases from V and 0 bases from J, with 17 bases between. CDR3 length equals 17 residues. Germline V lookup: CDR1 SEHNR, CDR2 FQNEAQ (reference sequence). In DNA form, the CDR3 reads TGTGCCAGCAGCTGGCCCACGCAGGGGATCAGCACAGATACGCAGTATTTT. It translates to CASSWPTQGISTDTQYF.

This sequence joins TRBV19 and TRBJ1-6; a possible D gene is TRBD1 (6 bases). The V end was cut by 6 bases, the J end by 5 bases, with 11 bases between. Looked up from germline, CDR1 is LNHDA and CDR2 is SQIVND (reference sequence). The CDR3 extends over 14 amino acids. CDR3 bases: TGTGCCAGTAGGCGGACAGCGAATAATTCACCCCTCCACTTT. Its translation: CASRRTANNSPLHF.

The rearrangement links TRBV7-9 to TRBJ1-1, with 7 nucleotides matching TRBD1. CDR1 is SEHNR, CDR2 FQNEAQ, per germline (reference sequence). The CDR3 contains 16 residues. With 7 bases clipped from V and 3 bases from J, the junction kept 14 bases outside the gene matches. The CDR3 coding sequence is TGTGCCAGCAACCTTCCCCCCAGGGGGGTATACACTGAAGCTTTCTTT. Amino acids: CASNLPPRGVYTEAFF.